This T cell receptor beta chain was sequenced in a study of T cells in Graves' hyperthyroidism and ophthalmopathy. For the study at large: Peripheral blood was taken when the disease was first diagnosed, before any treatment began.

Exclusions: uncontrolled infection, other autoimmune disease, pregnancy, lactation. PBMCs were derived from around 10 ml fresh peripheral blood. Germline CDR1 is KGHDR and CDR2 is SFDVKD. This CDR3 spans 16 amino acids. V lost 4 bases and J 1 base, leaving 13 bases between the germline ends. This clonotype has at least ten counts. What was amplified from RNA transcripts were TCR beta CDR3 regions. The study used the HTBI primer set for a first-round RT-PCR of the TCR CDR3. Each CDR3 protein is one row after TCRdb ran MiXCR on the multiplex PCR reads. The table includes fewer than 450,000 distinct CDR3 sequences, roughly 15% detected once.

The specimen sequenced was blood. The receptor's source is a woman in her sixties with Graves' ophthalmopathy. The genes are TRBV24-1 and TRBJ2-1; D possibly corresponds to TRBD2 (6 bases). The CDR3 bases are TGTGCCACCAGTGACGCCGGAGCGGGTTCCTACAATGAGCAGTTCTTC. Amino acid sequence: CATSDAGAGSYNEQFF.